This T cell receptor beta chain comes out of a study of response to subunit inactivated influenza vaccine. Broader study findings: With each seasonal influenza vaccination, the authors suggested, few new T cells are recruited.

This CDR3 has 14 amino acids. V lost 1 base to trimming and J lost 9 bases, with 13 bases between them. Per the germline V gene, CDR1 is LGHDT and CDR2 is YNNKEL (reference sequence). A word on this clonotype: Antigen specificity is unknown.

TCRdb re-derived calls from the RT-PCR reads in MiXCR, one entry per CDR3 protein. Here the sample spans approximately 480,000 distinct CDR3 sequences, approximately 9.9% being singletons. The sequenced sample was PBMCs from blood, obtained 35 to 45 days after vaccination. The sequence was collected from a man between 45 and 60 years old who received an inactivated influenza vaccine. This chain connects TRBV3-1 to TRBJ2-4; possibly TRBD1 for D (6 bases). CDR3 sequence reads: CASSQATGYSIQYF. CDR3 nucleotide sequence: TGTGCCAGCAGCCAAGCTACAGGGTATAGCATTCAGTACTTC.